This TCR beta chain was documented in a study of blood T cell repertoires in COVID-19. The overall study: Acute and convalescent COVID-19 specimens originated in the United States, Italy and Spain. PBMCs, B-cell-depleted T cells, or T cells provided the cDNA or gDNA that made up the material.

Per the germline V gene, CDR1 is SGHVS and CDR2 is FNYEAQ. Trimming removed 1 base from V and 6 bases from J, with 10 bases in between. The CDR3 covers 13 residues. This clone was observed a few times. Produced via immunoSEQ multiplex PCR; TCRdb's table is partial and in-frame only. The sample shows 81,000 or so clones, roughly 88% of them seen only once. The specimen sequenced was peripheral blood. The clonotype was recovered from a man aged 45 to 65 with active COVID-19. This chain connects TRBV7-6 to TRBJ2-7; D is perhaps TRBD1 (6 bases). The CDR3 nucleotides read TGTGCCAGCAGCTTAGACAGGGTTGGCGAGCAGTACTTC. Protein sequence: CASSLDRVGEQYF.